The present T cell receptor beta chain was sequenced within a study of tumor-infiltrating lymphocytes in glioblastoma multiforme. This clonotype was found a few times. Its antigen is currently unknown. TCRB libraries came from RNA via three nested multiplex PCR rounds. TCRdb itself ran the multiplex PCR reads through MiXCR, one entry per CDR3 protein. The sample has approximately 10,000 distinct CDR3 sequences, 55% to 80% seen once. Study outcomes and limitations: RNA-based TCR sequencing may distort clone frequencies, since cells carry unequal TCR transcript numbers.

CDR1 is SGHAT and CDR2 is FQNNGV in the germline V gene. There are 14 residues in the CDR3. Trimming took off 5 bases at V and 5 bases at J, with 15 bases between the two ends. The chain couples TRBV11-2 to TRBJ2-5; D possibly matches TRBD1 or TRBD2 (7 bases each). The sample was brain tumor tissue. The receptor comes from a male donor with glioblastoma. The CDR3 DNA is TGTGCCAGCAGCCAGGGGGGGTCCCCGGAGACCCAGTACTTC. Its translation: CASSQGGSPETQYF.